This record covers a single TCR beta chain. A much larger clone lies one base from this, so it may be a read error. The data originate from a study of prognosis after radiotherapy for stage I lung cancer. Amplification of the TCR beta CDR3 (from genomic DNA) was done by two-round multiplex PCR. Amplification during the initial PCR round employed primers specific to each TRBV and TRBJ gene. TCRdb redid the calling of the multiplex PCR reads with MiXCR, one entry per CDR3 protein. Of roughly 15,000 distinct CDR3 sequences listed, around 15% are singletons. The CDR3 consists of 13 residues. V lost 6 bases and J 4 bases, leaving 11 bases between the germline ends. The germline V gene encodes CDR1 MNHNS and CDR2 SASEGT.

The sequences come from PBMCs, collected before or after stereotactic body radiation therapy (not recorded which). This chain links TRBV6-1 with TRBJ2-3; D is ambiguous. The receptor was isolated from a donor over 45 with non-small cell lung cancer. The CDR3 coding sequence is TGTGCCAGCAGGAACCATGGGTCAGATACGCAGTATTTT. Protein: CASRNHGSDTQYF.